These T cell receptor beta chains were read from a single sample in a study of blood T cell repertoires in COVID-19. The method was immunoSEQ multiplex PCR; TCRdb's version includes in-frame clones alone and lacks a portion of them. Here the sample spans about 98,000 clones, about 80% being singletons. The sequencing sample was made of peripheral blood. The receptors stem from a man between 60 and 70 years old with acute or convalescent COVID-19. CDR3s include the opening cysteine and the closing phenylalanine or tryptophan. A D gene is named only where the DNA matches it firmly. Clone size is given for some rows only: seen once, a few or many times, or a class if the clone is expanded.

>TRBJ2-3|TRBV27|.|15|.
TGTGCCAGCACTAAGAAGTGGACGGGGACAGATACGCAGTATTTT
CASTKKWTGTDTQYF
>TRBJ2-2|TRBV30|.|14|.
TGTGCCTGGGGGGGAAGGACCCGGGGCGGGGAGCTGTTTTTT
CAWGGRTRGGELFF
>TRBJ2-7|TRBV11-3|TRBD1|13|few
TGTGCCAGCAGTAAACAGGGGGGCTACGAGCAGTACTTC
CASSKQGGYEQYF
>TRBJ2-2|TRBV6-5|TRBD2|15|once
TGTGCCAGCAGCCCAGCGGGAGCGAACACCGGGGAGCTGTTTTTT
CASSPAGANTGELFF
>TRBJ1-5|TRBV6-5|.|14|few
TGTGCCAGCAGGCAGTCCGCGGGCAATCAGCCCCAGCATTTT
CASRQSAGNQPQHF
>TRBJ2-2|TRBV25-1|.|14|few
TGTGCCAGCAGTGAACAGGGAACCACCGGGGAGCTGTTTTTT
CASSEQGTTGELFF
>TRBJ2-2|TRBV3-1/TRBV3-2|.|13|.
TGTGCCAGCAGCCAACAGGGGAGCGGGGAGCTGTTTTTT
CASSQQGSGELFF
>TRBJ2-2|TRBV19|TRBD1|15|.
TGTGCCAGTAGTATAGGAGACAGGGTGATCGGGGAGCTGTTTTTT
CASSIGDRVIGELFF
>TRBJ2-3|TRBV7-3|.|17|.
TGTGCCAGCAGCTTAGGGCCCCGGGGTGGGCCAGGAGATACGCAGTATTTT
CASSLGPRGGPGDTQYF
>TRBJ2-7|TRBV27|.|14|.
TGTGCCAGCGCAACAGACAGGAGCACCTACGAGCAGTACTTC
CASATDRSTYEQYF
>TRBJ1-1|TRBV4-1|TRBD1|15|.
TGCGCCAGCAGCCAAGTGGGACAGGGGGGGACTGAAGCTTTCTTT
CASSQVGQGGTEAFF
>TRBJ2-5|TRBV5-1|.|13|.
TGCGCCAGCAGCTCAGGGGTTGAGGAGACCCAGTACTTC
CASSSGVEETQYF
>TRBJ1-5|TRBV6-5|TRBD1|12|.
TGTGCCAGCAGTCTGCAGCGACAGGGTGAACATTTT
CASSLQRQGEHF
>TRBJ2-1|TRBV7-3|TRBD2|15|.
TGTGCCAGCAGCGTTGTACTAGCGGGGTACAATGAGCAGTTCTTC
CASSVVLAGYNEQFF
>TRBJ2-1|TRBV7-9|.|16|.
TGTGCCAGCAGCCCCATCTCCCTAAGCGTCTACAATGAGCAGTTCTTC
CASSPISLSVYNEQFF
>TRBJ2-1|TRBV6-5|.|12|.
TGTGCCAGCAGTTTGGTCGGTGGGGGCCGGGTCTTC
CASSLVGGGRVF
>TRBJ1-1|TRBV6-5|.|13|.
TGTGCCAGCGTACAACTGACAGCCTCCCGTGTTTTCTTT
CASVQLTASRVFF
>TRBJ1-3|TRBV27|.|15|once
TGTGCCAGCAGTTTACTTGGAGGGGCTGGAAACACCATATATTTT
CASSLLGGAGNTIYF
>TRBJ2-1|TRBV19|TRBD1|15|.
TGTGCCAGTAGTATCGGGGGACAGGGGTATAATGAGCAGTTCTTC
CASSIGGQGYNEQFF
>TRBJ2-1|TRBV20-1|.|15|.
TGCAGTGCTAGTGAGGCGGGGCGAGTCTACAATGAGCAGTTCTTC
CSASEAGRVYNEQFF
>TRBJ2-7|TRBV21-1|.|15|.
TGTGCCAGCAGCGGCCCTGGGAGTATCGCCTACGAGCAGTACTTC
CASSGPGSIAYEQYF
>TRBJ2-5|TRBV7-2|.|12|few
TGTGCCAGCAGCTTAGAGGGGCCGGGTCTTTACTTC
CASSLEGPGLYF
>TRBJ2-4|TRBV5-1|TRBD2|13|.
TGCGCCAGCAGGACTAGCGGAGAAAACATTCAGTACTTC
CASRTSGENIQYF
>TRBJ1-1|TRBV3-1/TRBV3-2|.|14|few
TGTGCCAGCAGCCACAAAGCGATTAACTCTGAAGCTTTCTTT
CASSHKAINSEAFF
>TRBJ2-3|TRBV7-2|.|14|.
TGTGCCAGCAGCTTAAGGAGGCACACAGATACGCAGTATTTT
CASSLRRHTDTQYF
>TRBJ1-1|TRBV18|TRBD1|16|.
TGTGCCAGCTCACCACGGACAGGGGGCATCAACACTGAAGCTTTCTTT
CASSPRTGGINTEAFF
>TRBJ2-1|TRBV11-3|TRBD2|16|.
TGTGCCAGCAGCCCGAGACTAGCGGGAGGGCCCTATGAGCAGTTCTTC
CASSPRLAGGPYEQFF
>TRBJ1-2|TRBV6-6|.|12|.
TGTGCCAGGATCCGGGGGTCCTATGGCTACACCTTC
CARIRGSYGYTF
>TRBJ2-2|TRBV3-1/TRBV3-2|.|14|once
TGTGCCAGCATCTCCAGGGGGGTCCCAGGGGAGCTGTTTTTT
CASISRGVPGELFF
>TRBJ2-1|TRBV2|.|14|.
TGTGCCAGCAGTGGTAGAAGATCCTACAATGAGCAGTTCTTC
CASSGRRSYNEQFF
>TRBJ2-1|TRBV3-1/TRBV3-2|TRBD1|17|.
TGTGCCAGCAGCCAAGACCATCAATCCTCGCTGGGGACAGGGCCGTTCTTC
CASSQDHQSSLGTGPFF
>TRBJ1-4|TRBV19|.|14|.
TGTGCCAGTAGTAAAGGGCGGGGGAATGAAAAACTGTTTTTT
CASSKGRGNEKLFF
>TRBJ2-2|TRBV25-1|TRBD1|17|.
TGTGCCAGCAGCCCCACTTCAGACAGGGGTAGGGCCGGGGAGCTGTTTTTT
CASSPTSDRGRAGELFF
>TRBJ2-7|TRBV30|.|13|.
TGTGCCTGGATTAGGGGTTTCCAGGGCGAGCAGTACTTC
CAWIRGFQGEQYF
>TRBJ1-2|TRBV21-1|.|15|many
TGTGCCAGCCGGACCCGACAGGGGGCGGTAGGTGGCTACACCTTC
CASRTRQGAVGGYTF
>TRBJ2-5|TRBV11-3|.|15|.
TGTGCCAGCAGCTTAGACGGGAGCGTCCAAGAGACCCAGTACTTC
CASSLDGSVQETQYF
>TRBJ1-4|TRBV5-6|.|16|few
TGTGCCAGCAGCTTCCGGACGGGGACAACTAATGAAAAACTGTTTTTT
CASSFRTGTTNEKLFF
>TRBJ2-2|TRBV9|.|14|.
TGTGCCAGCAACGATTGGGGGCAGACCGGGGAGCTGTTTTTT
CASNDWGQTGELFF
>TRBJ2-5|TRBV10-2|TRBD1|17|.
TGCGCCAGCAGTGAGCCATGGGGGGACAGGGGGCGTGAGACCCAGTACTTC
CASSEPWGDRGRETQYF
>TRBJ1-6|TRBV5-1|TRBD1|14|.
TGCGCCAGCAGCTCGACCGGGACAGGGGCTCTCCTCCACTTT
CASSSTGTGALLHF
>TRBJ2-2|TRBV19|TRBD1|17|.
TGTGCCAGTAGTGCCTATCTAGGGGGCGCGAACACCGGGGAGCTGTTTTTT
CASSAYLGGANTGELFF
>TRBJ2-3|TRBV11-3|.|14|.
TGTGCCAGCAGCTTAGGACTCATCACAGATACGCAGTATTTT
CASSLGLITDTQYF
>TRBJ2-1|TRBV24-1|TRBD1|16|.
TGTGCCACCAGTGACCCGGACAGGGTAGGCTACAATGAGCAGTTCTTC
CATSDPDRVGYNEQFF
>TRBJ2-1|TRBV14|TRBD2|19|.
TGTGCCAGCAGCCATATCTTTCTAGTTAGCGGGAGAGGTGGCGATGAGCAGTTCTTC
CASSHIFLVSGRGGDEQFF
>TRBJ2-3|TRBV5-1|TRBD1|15|.
TGCGCCAGCAGCTCGAGGGACAGAATCACAGATACGCAGTATTTT
CASSSRDRITDTQYF
>TRBJ2-7|TRBV3-1/TRBV3-2|.|16|.
TGTGCCAGCAGCCAAGATCGAGGCATTACCTCCGGGGAGCAGTACTTC
CASSQDRGITSGEQYF